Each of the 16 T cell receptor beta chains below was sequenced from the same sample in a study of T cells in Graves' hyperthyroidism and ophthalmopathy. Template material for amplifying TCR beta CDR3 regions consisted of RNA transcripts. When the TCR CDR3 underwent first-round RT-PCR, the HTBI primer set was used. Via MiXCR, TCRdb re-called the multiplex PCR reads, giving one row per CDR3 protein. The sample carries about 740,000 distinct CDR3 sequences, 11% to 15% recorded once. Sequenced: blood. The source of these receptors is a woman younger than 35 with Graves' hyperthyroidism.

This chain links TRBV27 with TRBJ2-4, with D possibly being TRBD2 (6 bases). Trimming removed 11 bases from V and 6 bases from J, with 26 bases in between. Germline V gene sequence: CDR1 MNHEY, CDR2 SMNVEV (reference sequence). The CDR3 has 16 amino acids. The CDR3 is CAPGTGTLTKRNIQYF. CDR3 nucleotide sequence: TGTGCCCCCGGAACCGGGACTTTAACGAAACGAAACATTCAGTACTTC.

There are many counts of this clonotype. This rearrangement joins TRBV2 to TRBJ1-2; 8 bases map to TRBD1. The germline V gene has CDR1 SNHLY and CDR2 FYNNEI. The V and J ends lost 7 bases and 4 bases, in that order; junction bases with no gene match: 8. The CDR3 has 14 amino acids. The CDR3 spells CASIPGQVPYGYTF. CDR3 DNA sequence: TGTGCCAGCATTCCGGGACAGGTACCCTATGGCTACACCTTC.

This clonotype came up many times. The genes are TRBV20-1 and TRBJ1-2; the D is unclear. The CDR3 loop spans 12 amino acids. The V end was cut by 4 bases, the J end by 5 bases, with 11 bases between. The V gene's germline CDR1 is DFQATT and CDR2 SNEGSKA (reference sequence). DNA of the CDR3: TGCAGTGCTACAGGCAGTATTTATGGCTACACCTTC. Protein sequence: CSATGSIYGYTF.

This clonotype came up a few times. This CDR3 reads CASSLGQGPFLSSYNSPLHF. The CDR3 DNA reads as TGTGCCAGCAGTTTAGGACAGGGGCCTTTCCTGAGCTCCTATAATTCACCCCTCCACTTT. The chain carries TRBV28 and TRBJ1-6, with 9 bases identical to TRBD1. This CDR3 has 20 amino acids. V was pared by 2 bases and J by 0 bases, with 11 bases of the junction left unmatched. CDR1 and CDR2 from the germline V gene are MDHEN and SYDVKM.

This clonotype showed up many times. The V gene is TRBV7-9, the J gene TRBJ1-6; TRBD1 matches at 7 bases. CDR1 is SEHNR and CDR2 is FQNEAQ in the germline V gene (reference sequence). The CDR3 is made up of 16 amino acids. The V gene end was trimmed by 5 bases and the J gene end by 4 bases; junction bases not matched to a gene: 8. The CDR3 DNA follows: TGTGCCAGCAGCGAATCCGGGACAGAATATAATTCACCCCTCCACTTT. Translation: CASSESGTEYNSPLHF. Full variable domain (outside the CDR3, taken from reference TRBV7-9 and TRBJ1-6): DTGVSQNPRHKITKRGQNVTFRCDPISEHNRLYWYRQTLGQGPEFLTYFQNEAQLEKSRLLSDRFSAERPKGSFSTLEIQRTEQGDSAMYLCASSESGTEYNSPLHFGNGTRLTVT.

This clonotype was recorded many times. CDR3 sequence (DNA): TGTGCCAGCTCACCAGAACGTGTGAGTGAGCAGTTCTTC. It specifies CASSPERVSEQFF. The chain recombines TRBV18 with TRBJ2-1; D uncertain. The CDR3 consists of 13 residues. Looked up from germline, CDR1 is KGHSH and CDR2 is LQKENI. Trimming took 2 bases from V and 9 from J, leaving 11 bases between them.

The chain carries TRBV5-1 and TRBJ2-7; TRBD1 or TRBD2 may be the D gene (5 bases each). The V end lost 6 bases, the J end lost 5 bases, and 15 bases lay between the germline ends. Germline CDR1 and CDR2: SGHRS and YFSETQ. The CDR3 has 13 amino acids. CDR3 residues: CASTRDGEDEQYF. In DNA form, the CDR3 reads TGCGCCAGCACCCGGGACGGAGAAGACGAGCAGTACTTC.

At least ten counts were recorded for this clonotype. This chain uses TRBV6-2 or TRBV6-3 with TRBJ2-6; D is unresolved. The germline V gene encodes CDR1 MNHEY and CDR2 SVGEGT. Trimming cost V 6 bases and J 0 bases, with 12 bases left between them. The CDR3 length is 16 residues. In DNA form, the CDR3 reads TGTGCCAGCAGCTCCCCTCTGAGCTCTGGGGCCAACGTCCTGACTTTC. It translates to CASSSPLSSGANVLTF.

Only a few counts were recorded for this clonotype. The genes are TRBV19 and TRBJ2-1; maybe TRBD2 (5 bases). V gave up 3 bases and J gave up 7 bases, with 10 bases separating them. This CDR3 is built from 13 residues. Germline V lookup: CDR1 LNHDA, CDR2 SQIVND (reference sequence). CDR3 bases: TGTGCCAGTAGTATCGGGGTTTCAAATGAGCAGTTCTTC. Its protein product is CASSIGVSNEQFF.

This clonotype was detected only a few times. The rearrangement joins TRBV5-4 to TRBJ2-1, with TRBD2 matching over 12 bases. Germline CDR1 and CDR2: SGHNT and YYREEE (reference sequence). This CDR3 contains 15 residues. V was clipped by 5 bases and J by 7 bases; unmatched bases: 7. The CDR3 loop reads CASRTGTSGSNEQFF. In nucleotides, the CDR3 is TGTGCCAGCAGAACCGGGACTAGCGGGTCTAATGAGCAGTTCTTC.

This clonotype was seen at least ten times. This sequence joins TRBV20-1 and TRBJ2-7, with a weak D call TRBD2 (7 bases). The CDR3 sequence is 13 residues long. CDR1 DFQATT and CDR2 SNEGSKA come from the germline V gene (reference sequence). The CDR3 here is CALEGGSTYEQYF. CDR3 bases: TGCGCCCTCGAGGGGGGGAGTACCTACGAGCAGTACTTC.

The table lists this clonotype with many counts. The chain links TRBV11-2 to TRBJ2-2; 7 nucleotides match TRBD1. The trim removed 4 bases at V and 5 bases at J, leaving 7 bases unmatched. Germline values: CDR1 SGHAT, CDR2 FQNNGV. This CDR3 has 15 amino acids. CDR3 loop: CASSSYRGRTGELFF. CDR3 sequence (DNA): TGTGCCAGCAGCTCATACAGGGGTCGGACCGGGGAGCTGTTTTTT.

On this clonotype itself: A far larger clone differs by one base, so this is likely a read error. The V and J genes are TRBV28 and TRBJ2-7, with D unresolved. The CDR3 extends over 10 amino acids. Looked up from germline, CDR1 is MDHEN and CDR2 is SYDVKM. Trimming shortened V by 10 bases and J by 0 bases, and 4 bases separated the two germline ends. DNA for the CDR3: TGTGCCACCAGCTCCTACGAGCAGTACTTC. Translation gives CATSSYEQYF.

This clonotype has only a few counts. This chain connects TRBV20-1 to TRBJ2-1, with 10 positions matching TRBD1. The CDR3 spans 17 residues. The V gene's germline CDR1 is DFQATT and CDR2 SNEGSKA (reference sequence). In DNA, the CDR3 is TGCAGCTACTTAGGACAGGGGGTTCTAGACTCCTACAATGAGCAGTTCTTC. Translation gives CSYLGQGVLDSYNEQFF.

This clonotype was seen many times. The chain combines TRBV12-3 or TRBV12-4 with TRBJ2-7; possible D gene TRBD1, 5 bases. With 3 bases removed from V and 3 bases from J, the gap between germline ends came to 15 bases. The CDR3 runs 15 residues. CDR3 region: CASSFGAQEIYEQYF. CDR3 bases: TGTGCCAGCAGTTTTGGGGCCCAAGAAATCTACGAGCAGTACTTC.

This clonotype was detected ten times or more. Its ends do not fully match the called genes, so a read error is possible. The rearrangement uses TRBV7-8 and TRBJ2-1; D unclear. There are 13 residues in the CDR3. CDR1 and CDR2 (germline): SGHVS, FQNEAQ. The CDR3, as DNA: TGTGCCAGCAGCTTAGAGCCCTACCATGAGCAGTTCTTC. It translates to CASSLEPYHEQFF.